Presented here are 15 T cell receptor beta chains from one specimen sequenced in a study of blood T cell repertoires in COVID-19. The table came from immunoSEQ multiplex PCR; TCRdb's copy has only in-frame clones and leaves some out. Of hundreds of thousands of clones in the sample, roughly nine tenths were seen once. The sequencing sample was made of PBMCs or T cells enriched from blood (not recorded which). These receptors originate from a woman aged 18 to 35 who had recovered from COVID-19.

The genes are TRBV29-1 and TRBJ2-3, with D unresolved. V was cut by 3 bases and J by 4 bases, with 5 bases left in between. This CDR3 is built from 11 residues. Germline loops: CDR1 SQVTM, CDR2 ANQGSEA. The CDR3 DNA reads as TGCAGCGTTGATCAGGCAGATACGCAGTATTTT. Its protein product is CSVDQADTQYF.

This clone was observed a few times. Additional DNA sequences in this sample encode the identical CDR3. The gene calls are TRBV5-1 and TRBJ2-5, with D unclear. The CDR3 runs 11 residues. The V end was cut by 3 bases, the J end by 4 bases, with 4 bases between. Germline V gene lookup returns CDR1 SGHRS and CDR2 YFSETQ. CDR3 region: CASSSRETQYF. The CDR3 DNA sequence: TGCGCCAGCAGCTCCCGAGAGACCCAGTACTTC.

The chain links TRBV6-5 to TRBJ2-5, with TRBD2 identical over 10 bases. This CDR3 region has 15 residues. The ends lost 3 bases at V and 1 base at J; junction bases unmatched: 2. The germline gives CDR1 MNHEY, CDR2 SVGAGI. The CDR3 region is CASSYWTSGQETQYF. CDR3 sequence (DNA): TGTGCCAGCAGTTATTGGACTAGCGGCCAAGAGACCCAGTACTTC.

Concerning this clone itself: The same CDR3 also results from other DNA sequences found in this sample. CDR3 coding DNA: TGCGCCAGCAGCTTGGCCAGGGAGACCCAGTACTTC. This translates into CASSLARETQYF. The V and J genes are TRBV5-1 and TRBJ2-5, with unresolved D. Germline CDR1 is SGHRS and CDR2 is YFSETQ. The V end lost 0 bases, the J end lost 5 bases, and 5 bases lay between the germline ends. This CDR3 comprises 12 residues. Supplemented by reference TRBV5-1 and TRBJ2-5, the full variable domain reads KAGVTQTPRYLIKTRGQQVTLSCSPISGHRSVSWYQQTPGQGLQFLFEYFSETQRNKGNFPGRFSGRQFSNSRSEMNVSTLELGDSALYLCASSLARETQYFGPGTRLLVL.

V gene TRBV28 combines with J gene TRBJ2-7; TRBD2 agrees at 7 bases. The germline gives CDR1 MDHEN, CDR2 SYDVKM. V gave up 6 bases and J gave up 4 bases; unmatched junction bases: 6. This CDR3 region has 13 residues. CDR3 in DNA: TGTGCCAGCAGCATGCGGGGGTTGTACGAGCAGTACTTC. It is translated as CASSMRGLYEQYF.

J is TRBJ2-1 and V is TRBV2; 7 nucleotides line up with TRBD1. Germline V gives CDR1 SNHLY, CDR2 FYNNEI. The CDR3 loop spans 16 amino acids. The V and J ends lost 4 bases and 8 bases, in that order; junction bases with no gene match: 14. The CDR3, as DNA: TGTGCCAGCAGTGGGGAAATAGACAGGGTTCCGGATGAGCAGTTCTTC. Encoded protein: CASSGEIDRVPDEQFF.

This rearrangement joins TRBV7-9 to TRBJ1-1; D remains unclear. This CDR3 is built from 15 residues. CDR1 SEHNR and CDR2 FQNEAQ come from the germline V gene (reference sequence). V dropped 0 bases and J dropped 1 base, with 9 bases sitting between them. CDR3 amino acids: CASSLARRGNTEAFF. The CDR3 DNA follows: TGTGCCAGCAGCTTAGCGCGCCGTGGGAACACTGAAGCTTTCTTT.

The V gene is TRBV5-1, the J gene TRBJ2-2; weak D call: TRBD1 (6 bases). The CDR3 consists of 13 residues. With 3 bases removed from V and 6 bases from J, the gap between germline ends came to 9 bases. The germline gives CDR1 SGHRS, CDR2 YFSETQ. In DNA, the CDR3 is TGCGCCAGCAGCTCCCAGGGGCCCGGGGAGCTGTTTTTT. Amino acid sequence: CASSSQGPGELFF.

The chain recombines TRBV7-6 with TRBJ2-5; weak D call: TRBD1 (5 bases). Trimming left V 1 base short and J 10 bases short, with 7 bases between. The CDR3 has 11 amino acids. Per germline, CDR1 SGHVS and CDR2 FNYEAQ. CDR3 region: CASSLGGFQYF. CDR3 nucleotide sequence: TGTGCCAGCAGCTTAGGGGGCTTCCAGTACTTC. Complete variable domain (other parts from reference TRBV7-6 and TRBJ2-5): GAGVSQSPRYKVTKRGQDVALRCDPISGHVSLYWYRQALGQGPEFLTYFNYEAQQDKSGLPNDRFSAERPEGSISTLTIQRTEQRDSAMYRCASSLGGFQYFGPGTRLLVL.

J is TRBJ2-7 and V is TRBV27; D ambiguous. Germline V gene sequence: CDR1 MNHEY, CDR2 SMNVEV (reference sequence). The V end lost 2 bases, the J end lost 0 bases, and 23 bases lay between the germline ends. The CDR3 has 19 amino acids. As DNA, the CDR3 is TGTGCCAGCAGTTTAGCCCCGCCGACTCTAGGTCGGAGCTCCTACGAGCAGTACTTC. Amino acids: CASSLAPPTLGRSSYEQYF.

This rearrangement joins TRBV7-3 to TRBJ2-5; 7 positions match TRBD1. Unmatched junction bases numbered 9, after V lost 0 bases and J lost 5 bases. Germline V gene data show CDR1 as SGHTA and CDR2 as FQGTGA. The CDR3 loop spans 16 amino acids. CDR3 nucleotide sequence: TGTGCCAGCAGCTTAACGGAAGTGAGACAGGGTGAGACCCAGTACTTC. This encodes CASSLTEVRQGETQYF.

V is TRBV9 and J is TRBJ2-1; D is possibly TRBD2 (5 bases). With 1 base removed from V and 4 bases from J, the gap between germline ends came to 9 bases. Looked up from germline, CDR1 is SGDLS and CDR2 is YYNGEE. This CDR3 has 14 amino acids. CDR3 DNA sequence: TGTGCCAGCAGCGTATTAGGAGGTTACAATGAGCAGTTCTTC. Encoded protein: CASSVLGGYNEQFF.

This sequence joins TRBV12-3 or TRBV12-4 and TRBJ2-3, with a possible D match to TRBD2 (7 bases). This CDR3 has 13 residues. Trimming left V 7 bases short and J 6 bases short, with 14 bases between. The CDR3 spells CASTPGGQDTQYF. CDR3 nucleotide sequence: TGTGCCAGCACTCCGGGGGGCCAGGATACGCAGTATTTT.

This clone was observed a handful of times. The chain has TRBV5-6 and TRBJ2-6, with D possibly matching TRBD2 (5 bases). With 1 base removed from V and 0 bases from J, the gap between germline ends came to 14 bases. The CDR3 contains 18 residues. In germline, CDR1 is SGHDT, CDR2 YYEEEE. CDR3: CASSLQLARGSGANVLTF. For the CDR3, the DNA is TGTGCCAGCAGCTTGCAGCTAGCCCGAGGCTCTGGGGCCAACGTCCTGACTTTC.

V usage is TRBV28 and J usage is TRBJ1-3; 7 bases are a match to TRBD1. The junction had 5 bases not matched to a gene; V was cut back by 6 bases and J by 3 bases. Germline V CDR1 and CDR2: MDHEN, SYDVKM. The CDR3 contains 14 residues. The CDR3 DNA follows: TGTGCCAGCAGCCCAGGGGGAGGTGGAAACACCATATATTTT. This gives the protein CASSPGGGGNTIYF. Using reference TRBV28 and TRBJ1-3 for the parts outside the CDR3, the full variable domain is DVKVTQSSRYLVKRTGEKVFLECVQDMDHENMFWYRQDPGLGLRLIYFSYDVKMKEKGDIPEGYSVSREKKERFSLILESASTNQTSMYLCASSPGGGGNTIYFGEGSWLTVV.